This TCR beta chain derives from a study of Graves' ophthalmopathy and Graves' hyperthyroidism. As for the study in general: Peripheral blood was gathered at first diagnosis, ahead of any treatment whatsoever.

Having ophthalmopathy, the donors showed moderate-to-severe activity, CAS ≥3 and NOSPECS ≥4, with disease lasting under 3 months. RNA served as the template for amplifying TCR beta CDR3 regions. Second-round multiplex PCR came after first-round RT-PCR with HTBI primers. One entry per CDR3 protein, called by TCRdb with MiXCR from the multiplex PCR reads. Here the sample spans over 40,000 distinct CDR3 sequences, about 50% being singletons. The sequencing sample was made of peripheral blood. The sequence derives from an adult man with Graves' ophthalmopathy.

This CDR3 is CAISPTGGVNEQFF. CDR3 DNA sequence: TGTGCCATCAGCCCGACAGGGGGAGTGAATGAGCAGTTCTTC. V usage is TRBV10-3 and J usage is TRBJ2-1; 9 positions agree with TRBD1. The CDR3 runs to 14 residues. Germline trimming cut 6 bases from V and 7 bases from J; bases unmatched to any gene: 7. Germline V gives CDR1 ENHRY, CDR2 SYGVKD.